A selection of T cell receptor beta chains follows, all from one sample in a study of shared T cell receptors in the human thymus. TCRdb keeps only in-frame clones here, not all; method: immunoSEQ multiplex PCR. The sample contains hundreds of thousands of clones, around 89% of which appear only once. This sample also appeared in a second study, on human thymus T cells.

Sample: thymocytes. The receptor set was obtained from a boy in the first two years of life with a congenital heart defect. Each CDR3 is given with its conserved first and last residue. The D gene is left open where the match is weak. Size is omitted from some rows. Given values are once, few, many or a class for expanded clones.

CDR3 DNA,CDR3 protein,clone size,V gene,J gene,D gene
TGTGCCAGCAGCTTGGCCCGGACAGGGCCCGGGGAGCTGTTTTTT,CASSLARTGPGELFF,NA,TRBV5-6,TRBJ2-2,TRBD1
TGTGCCAGCAGCTTTGAGACACCCAGAAACACCGGGGAGCTGTTTTTT,CASSFETPRNTGELFF,NA,TRBV5-5,TRBJ2-2,NA
TGTGCCAGCAGCGCGGGACAGGAGAACACTGAAGCTTTCTTT,CASSAGQENTEAFF,NA,TRBV11-2,TRBJ1-1,TRBD1
TGTGCCAGCACCCAAACCCCCCTAGCGGCGGAGTCCTCCTACGAGCAGTACTTC,CASTQTPLAAESSYEQYF,NA,TRBV2,TRBJ2-7,TRBD2
TGTGCCAGCAGCCAAGAGGGCAGGTCTAACTATGGCTACACCTTC,CASSQEGRSNYGYTF,NA,TRBV14,TRBJ1-2,NA
TGTGCCACCGGACAGGGGCAAAACACCGGGGAGCTGTTTTTT,CATGQGQNTGELFF,NA,TRBV2,TRBJ2-2,TRBD1
TGTGCCAGCAGCTTAGATAGGACAGAGACCCTTGGCTACACCTTC,CASSLDRTETLGYTF,NA,TRBV7-2,TRBJ1-2,NA
TGTGCCAGCACCTCCTCGGACAGGGGGCCTTATGAGCAGTTCTTC,CASTSSDRGPYEQFF,NA,TRBV6-5,TRBJ2-1,TRBD1
TGTGCCAGCAGCGTTGAACAGGTGTACGAGCAGTACTTC,CASSVEQVYEQYF,NA,TRBV7-2,TRBJ2-7,NA
TGTGCCAGCAGCTTAGATCTAGTTAAAGCCCCGCCGCGTCACGAGCAGTACTTC,CASSLDLVKAPPRHEQYF,once,TRBV11-2,TRBJ2-7,NA
TGTGCCAGCAGCTCCCCCACTAGCGGGAGGGACTCCTACAATGAGCAGTTCTTC,CASSSPTSGRDSYNEQFF,NA,TRBV5-4,TRBJ2-1,TRBD2
TGTGCCAGCAGGGAAGGACAGGGCCGTTGGGATGAAAAACTGTTTTTT,CASREGQGRWDEKLFF,NA,TRBV7-2,TRBJ1-4,TRBD1
TGTGCCAGCAACGACAGGAATTCATGGGGCCTGAATTCACCCCTCCACTTT,CASNDRNSWGLNSPLHF,NA,TRBV5-4,TRBJ1-6,NA